What follows describes a single T cell receptor (beta chain). Repertoires were generated with immunoSEQ multiplex PCR, while TCRdb's copy carries only in-frame clones and drops some. The table includes around 95,000 clones, around 85% detected once. The sample comes from a study of cytomegalovirus exposure and HLA in healthy donors. The sequence came from a man aged 18-30 years in good health and CMV-seropositive. Input material: PBMCs.

CDR3 amino acids: CASSVGGAGAEAFF. The CDR3 nucleotides are TGTGCCAGCAGCGTAGGAGGGGCAGGGGCTGAAGCTTTCTTT. This chain uses TRBV9 with TRBJ1-1; possibly TRBD1 for D (6 bases). CDR1 and CDR2 (germline): SGDLS, YYNGEE. V gave up 0 bases and J gave up 6 bases, with 12 bases separating them. This CDR3 contains 14 residues.